The 5 T cell receptor beta chains presented below share a single source sample, sequenced in a study of cytotoxic CD8 clonotypes in ibrutinib-treated CLL. Only in-frame clones appear in the TCRdb table, and some are missing; sequencing was by immunoSEQ multiplex PCR. The sample lists about 140,000 clones; 70% to 90% were seen once. Sequencing was performed on PBMCs, taken after 36 months of ibrutinib treatment. The receptor source for this set is a human donor with chronic lymphocytic leukemia.

The gene calls are TRBV5-6 and TRBJ2-1; 7 bases are a match to TRBD1. Unmatched junction bases numbered 14, after V lost 4 bases and J lost 4 bases. The CDR3 is 17 amino acids. Germline loops: CDR1 SGHDT, CDR2 YYEEEE. CDR3 loop: CASSLTGLGRPYNEQFF. CDR3 DNA: TGTGCCAGCAGCCTGACAGGGCTGGGCCGCCCTTACAATGAGCAGTTCTTC. Looking up the rest from reference TRBV5-6 and TRBJ2-1 gives the full variable domain: DAGVTQSPTHLIKTRGQQVTLRCSPKSGHDTVSWYQQALGQGPQFIFQYYEEEERQRGNFPDRFSGHQFPNYSSELNVNALLLGDSALYLCASSLTGLGRPYNEQFFGPGTRLTVL.

V gene TRBV7-3 combines with J gene TRBJ2-2; D uncertain. Deletions cut 8 bases from V and 2 bases from J, with 15 bases between. The CDR3 runs 15 residues. Germline V gene sequence: CDR1 SGHTA, CDR2 FQGTGA. The CDR3 spells CASRSVVGNTGELFF. CDR3 nucleotide sequence: TGTGCCAGCCGATCCGTCGTCGGAAACACCGGGGAGCTGTTTTTT. Full variable domain (missing parts from reference TRBV7-3 and TRBJ2-2): GAGVSQTPSNKVTEKGKYVELRCDPISGHTALYWYRQSLGQGPEFLIYFQGTGAADDSGLPNDRFFAVRPEGSVSTLKIQRTERGDSAVYLCASRSVVGNTGELFFGEGSRLTVL.

The chain recombines TRBV30 with TRBJ2-7, with D perhaps given as TRBD1 or TRBD2 (6 bases each). Trimming removed 0 bases from V and 2 bases from J, with 8 bases in between. CDR3 length: 13 amino acids. Germline assignment: CDR1 GTSNPN and CDR2 SVGIG (reference sequence). CDR3 sequence: CAWSVRGPYEQYF. CDR3 bases: TGTGCCTGGAGTGTCCGGGGGCCCTACGAGCAGTACTTC.

This sequence joins TRBV5-4 and TRBJ1-4, with D possibly matching TRBD1 (5 bases). Germline-derived CDR1 and CDR2 are SGHNT and YYREEE (reference sequence). V was cut by 0 bases and J by 15 bases, with 12 bases left in between. This CDR3 region has 12 residues. The CDR3 bases are TGTGCCAGCAGCTTGGATCAGGGTGGGTTGTTTTTT. It is translated as CASSLDQGGLFF.

The chain uses TRBV5-1 and TRBJ2-5; no definite D call. Deletions cut 2 bases from V and 5 bases from J, with 13 bases between. This CDR3 contains 14 residues. Looked up from germline, CDR1 is SGHRS and CDR2 is YFSETQ. CDR3 loop: CASSFGPSGETQYF. Written as DNA, the CDR3 is TGCGCCAGCAGCTTCGGGCCCAGTGGGGAGACCCAGTACTTC.